The 31 T cell receptor beta chains below were found in one sample sequenced in a study of cytomegalovirus exposure and HLA in healthy donors. 13 Jbeta primers and 60 Vbeta primers were used for the PCR. Sequencing used immunoSEQ multiplex PCR; TCRdb keeps in-frame clones, though not all of them. The sample consists of about 130,000 clones, under 80% of them appearing once. Sequencing used PBMCs. These receptors were collected from a woman aged 55 to 70 in good health and CMV-seropositive.

This clone was observed a handful of times. This CDR3 is CASSRLGGGTEAFF. The DNA for the CDR3 is TGTGCCAGCAGCCGCCTCGGTGGCGGCACTGAAGCTTTCTTT. The rearrangement uses TRBV7-2 and TRBJ1-1; D is unresolved. The CDR3 consists of 14 residues. The V gene's germline CDR1 is SGHTA and CDR2 FQGNSA. V was trimmed by 5 bases and J by 4 bases, leaving 14 bases between them.

CDR3 protein: CASSMHSGGTDTQYF. The DNA of the CDR3 is TGTGCCAGTAGTATGCATAGCGGGGGAACAGATACGCAGTATTTT. The V call is TRBV19, the J call TRBJ2-3, with 9 nucleotides matching TRBD2. Trimming cost V 3 bases and J 3 bases; bases outside gene matches: 4. The CDR3 is made up of 15 amino acids. Per the germline V gene, CDR1 is LNHDA and CDR2 is SQIVND (reference sequence).

The chain uses TRBV7-2 and TRBJ2-1; TRBD2 agrees at 9 bases. From germline, CDR1 is SGHTA and CDR2 FQGNSA. The CDR3 loop spans 16 amino acids. The J segment lost 2 bases and the V segment lost 5 bases, leaving 7 bases of the junction unmatched. CDR3 protein: CASSPRIAGAYNEQFF. The CDR3 DNA is TGTGCCAGCAGCCCCCGTATAGCGGGAGCCTACAATGAGCAGTTCTTC.

This rearrangement joins TRBV18 to TRBJ1-1; TRBD1 agrees at 9 bases. The CDR3 is made up of 14 amino acids. Germline trimming cut 4 bases from V and 3 bases from J; bases unmatched to any gene: 3. The germline V gene has CDR1 KGHSH and CDR2 LQKENI. The CDR3 coding sequence is TGTGCCAGCTCACTATGGACAGGGGACACTGAAGCTTTCTTT. It is translated as CASSLWTGDTEAFF.

This sequence joins TRBV7-8 and TRBJ2-1; no definite D call. V shed 2 bases and J shed 0 bases, with 11 bases lying between them. CDR1 SGHVS and CDR2 FQNEAQ come from the germline V gene. There are 16 residues in the CDR3. The CDR3 DNA reads TGTGCCAGCAGCTTATTTGTAGACTCCTCCTACAATGAGCAGTTCTTC. Amino acids: CASSLFVDSSYNEQFF.

This clone is a singleton in its sample. The chain uses TRBV7-8 and TRBJ2-7; D unresolved. V was shortened by 7 bases and J by 5 bases, with 15 bases between the two germline ends. Germline values: CDR1 SGHVS, CDR2 FQNEAQ. The CDR3 runs to 13 residues. Here the CDR3 reads CASTISVLNEQYF. The DNA of the CDR3 is TGTGCCAGCACCATATCTGTACTCAACGAGCAGTACTTC.

The chain has TRBV7-6 and TRBJ1-3; 7 bases line up with TRBD1. The CDR3 length is 14 residues. The germline V gene encodes CDR1 SGHVS and CDR2 FNYEAQ. With V trimmed by 5 bases and J by 1 base, 2 bases remained unmatched. The CDR3 DNA sequence: TGTGCCAGCAGCCCGACAGGGTCTGGAAACACCATATATTTT. Protein sequence: CASSPTGSGNTIYF.

The chain has TRBV19 and TRBJ1-1, with 9 bases aligning to TRBD1. CDR3 length: 14 amino acids. The V gene end was trimmed by 6 bases and the J gene end by 1 base; junction bases not matched to a gene: 3. Germline-derived CDR1 and CDR2 are LNHDA and SQIVND (reference sequence). In nucleotides, the CDR3 is TGTGCCAGTAGGGGACAGGGCTCGAACACTGAAGCTTTCTTT. Translating it yields CASRGQGSNTEAFF.

This chain connects TRBV6-6 to TRBJ1-2; D gene uncertain. V was pared by 6 bases and J by 7 bases, with 21 bases between. This CDR3 is built from 15 residues. Germline assignment: CDR1 MNHNY and CDR2 SVGAGI (reference sequence). The DNA of the CDR3 is TGTGCCAGCAGGAGTCTGGGGTCGGGGTTATCTGGCTACACCTTC. Its translation: CASRSLGSGLSGYTF.

This clone was seen more than once but under ten times. The V and J genes are TRBV29-1 and TRBJ2-2; D perhaps matches TRBD2 (6 bases). Per the germline V gene, CDR1 is SQVTM and CDR2 is ANQGSEA. The CDR3 is 15 amino acids. Trimming pared 5 bases from V and 6 bases from J, leaving 19 bases between. The CDR3 region is CSVLVNSGGAGELFF. The CDR3 DNA follows: TGCAGCGTTCTCGTCAATAGCGGAGGGGCCGGGGAGCTGTTTTTT.

This clone was seen a few times. The chain uses TRBV2 and TRBJ1-5; D possibly corresponds to TRBD1 (5 bases). Between the trimmed V and J ends, which lost 6 bases and 4 bases, there was a span of 16 bases. Germline V gene data show CDR1 as SNHLY and CDR2 as FYNNEI. This CDR3 contains 15 residues. For the CDR3, the DNA is TGTGCCAGCAGGCGGGACTTATCTCAAAATCAGCCCCAGCATTTT. As protein: CASRRDLSQNQPQHF.

Here the CDR3 DNA reads TGCAGCGTTGAAGGTTCAGGGAGGTATGAGCAGTTCTTC. Protein product: CSVEGSGRYEQFF. This chain connects TRBV29-1 to TRBJ2-1; D is possibly TRBD2 (6 bases). The length of the CDR3 is 13 residues. Germline V gene lookup returns CDR1 SQVTM and CDR2 ANQGSEA. The V end lost 1 base, the J end lost 8 bases, and 12 bases lay between the germline ends.

V gene TRBV4-1 combines with J gene TRBJ1-2, with TRBD1 identical over 7 bases. Germline CDR1 is MGHRA and CDR2 is YSYEKL. This CDR3 contains 16 residues. J gave up 6 bases and V 0 bases, and 10 bases lay outside the gene matches. The CDR3 is CASSQDQARGVDGYTF. The CDR3, as DNA: TGCGCCAGCAGCCAAGATCAGGCCAGGGGGGTAGATGGCTACACCTTC.

This clone was seen only a few times. This sequence joins TRBV29-1 and TRBJ2-7; 11 nucleotides agree with TRBD2. This CDR3 spans 13 amino acids. Trimming at V came to 6 bases and at J to 1 base, leaving 2 bases not matched to a gene. Germline CDR1 is SQVTM and CDR2 is ANQGSEA. This chain's CDR3 is CSVLAGGSYEQYF. The CDR3 nucleotides read TGCAGCGTCCTAGCGGGGGGTTCCTACGAGCAGTACTTC.

The rearrangement joins TRBV19 to TRBJ2-7; 11 nucleotides line up with TRBD1. Germline CDR1 reads LNHDA; CDR2 reads SQIVND (reference sequence). V lost 0 bases and J lost 6; bases outside the gene matches: 1. There are 14 residues in the CDR3. The CDR3 is CASSIDGTGGEQYF. The CDR3 nucleotides are TGTGCCAGTAGTATAGATGGGACAGGGGGCGAGCAGTACTTC.

The rearrangement links TRBV28 to TRBJ2-7; perhaps TRBD1 as D (6 bases). Germline assignment: CDR1 MDHEN and CDR2 SYDVKM. Trimming took 8 bases from V and 3 from J, leaving 11 bases between them. CDR3 length: 12 amino acids. This CDR3 is CASWGPDYEQYF. DNA of the CDR3: TGTGCCAGCTGGGGGCCAGACTACGAGCAGTACTTC.

In its sample, this clone was seen a few times. This chain links TRBV19 with TRBJ2-7, with 7 bases lining up with TRBD1. The CDR3 is 17 residues long. Unmatched junction bases numbered 13, after V lost 3 bases and J lost 2 bases. Looked up from germline, CDR1 is LNHDA and CDR2 is SQIVND (reference sequence). In DNA form, the CDR3 reads TGTGCCAGTAGTATTTACGGAACAGGGGTCGCGGCCTACGAGCAGTACTTC. This sequence encodes CASSIYGTGVAAYEQYF.

A single count supports this clone. CDR3 sequence reads: CASSLELRPYEQYF. The CDR3 DNA reads as TGTGCCAGCAGCTTAGAACTAAGGCCCTACGAGCAGTACTTC. The chain employs TRBV13 and TRBJ2-5; D call uncertain. The J call is doubtful: the DNA matches TRBJ2-7 better. This CDR3 contains 14 residues. The V gene's germline CDR1 is PRHDT and CDR2 FYEKMQ (reference sequence).

The V call is TRBV7-3, the J call TRBJ1-1; maybe TRBD1 (6 bases). V was clipped by 5 bases and J by 2 bases, with 9 bases between them. Germline assignment: CDR1 SGHTA and CDR2 FQGTGA. This CDR3 has 13 residues. The CDR3 nucleotides are TGTGCCAGCAGCGAACAGGGCAACACTGAAGCTTTCTTT. It translates to CASSEQGNTEAFF.

The rearrangement links TRBV6-5 to TRBJ1-1; no definite D call. Germline V gene sequence: CDR1 MNHEY, CDR2 SVGAGI. V was pared by 2 bases and J by 1 base, with 8 bases between. The CDR3 has 14 amino acids. The CDR3 DNA reads TGTGCCAGCAGTTACGGCGGTGAGAACACTGAAGCTTTCTTT. This encodes CASSYGGENTEAFF.

The genes are TRBV5-1 and TRBJ2-2, with D possibly being TRBD2 (5 bases). Germline V gene lookup returns CDR1 SGHRS and CDR2 YFSETQ. The V and J ends lost 4 bases and 4 bases respectively, with 14 bases between them. The CDR3 loop spans 15 amino acids. This chain's CDR3 is CASSKDGVGTGELFF. CDR3 sequence (DNA): TGCGCCAGCAGCAAGGACGGGGTTGGCACCGGGGAGCTGTTTTTT.

This clone has a single count. The chain has TRBV7-2 and TRBJ2-1; 12 bases fit TRBD2. V lost 5 bases and J lost 6; bases outside the gene matches: 14. Germline values: CDR1 SGHTA, CDR2 FQGNSA. This CDR3 has 18 residues. Written as DNA, the CDR3 is TGTGCCAGCAGCCCGTCCTTGGCTAGCGGGGGGGGTAGCAATGAGCAGTTCTTC. Translating gives CASSPSLASGGGSNEQFF.

V usage is TRBV9 and J usage is TRBJ2-2, with TRBD1 matching over 8 bases. V was clipped by 5 bases and J by 1 base; unmatched bases: 4. The length of the CDR3 is 15 residues. Germline V lookup: CDR1 SGDLS, CDR2 YYNGEE. CDR3 in DNA: TGTGCCAGCAGAGCCGACAGGGGGAACACCGGGGAGCTGTTTTTT. As protein: CASRADRGNTGELFF.

The chain joins TRBV7-2 to TRBJ2-7, with D possibly TRBD1 on 7 matching bases. V lost 5 bases, J lost 2 bases, and 13 bases lay in between. The germline CDR1 and CDR2 sequences are SGHTA and FQGNSA. This CDR3 has 14 residues. The CDR3 DNA follows: TGTGCCAGCAGCGGTCAGGGGGGCCCCTACGAGCAGTACTTC. This translates into CASSGQGGPYEQYF.

The chain links TRBV7-9 to TRBJ2-3, with 13 bases aligning to TRBD2. Germline V gives CDR1 SEHNR, CDR2 FQNEAQ (reference sequence). Unmatched junction bases numbered 17, after V lost 5 bases and J lost 6 bases. This CDR3 is built from 19 residues. The CDR3 sequence: CASSQWTSGRELLGDTQYF. The CDR3 bases are TGTGCCAGCAGCCAATGGACTAGCGGGAGAGAACTACTAGGGGATACGCAGTATTTT.

The V gene is TRBV2, the J gene TRBJ2-3, with TRBD2 matching 11 bases. The V and J ends lost 4 bases and 10 bases, in that order; junction bases with no gene match: 4. Germline CDR1 and CDR2: SNHLY and FYNNEI. The CDR3 has 13 amino acids. CDR3 nucleotide sequence: TGTGCCAGCAGTGGGCAACTAGCGGGGGCGCAGTATTTT. Translation gives CASSGQLAGAQYF.

This clone was picked up one time. The chain carries TRBV7-2 and TRBJ2-7; 8 positions match TRBD2. The CDR3 runs 13 residues. Germline CDR1 SGHTA, CDR2 FQGNSA. Trimming removed 2 bases from V and 3 bases from J; junction bases left unmatched: 0. CDR3 residues: CASSLLAGYEQYF. The CDR3 DNA is TGTGCCAGCAGCTTACTAGCGGGCTACGAGCAGTACTTC. The complete variable domain, with remaining parts taken from reference TRBV7-2 and TRBJ2-7, reads GAGVSQSPSNKVTEKGKDVELRCDPISGHTALYWYRQSLGQGLEFLIYFQGNSAPDKSGLPSDRFSAERTGGSVSTLTIQRTQQEDSAVYLCASSLLAGYEQYFGPGTRLTVT.

To note about this clone: The junction departs from germline at one end; a sequencing error may be responsible. This chain joins TRBV6-1 and TRBJ2-7; 9 bases map to TRBD1. Germline CDR1 MNHNS, CDR2 SASEGT. The length of the CDR3 is 15 residues. The CDR3 sequence is CASSSRDRVPYELYF. In DNA, the CDR3 is TGTGCCAGCAGCTCCCGGGACAGGGTCCCCTACGAGCTGTACTTC.

The V gene is TRBV19, the J gene TRBJ2-2; tentative D call: TRBD2 (6 bases). V shed 6 bases and J shed 7 bases, with 12 bases lying between them. This CDR3 spans 13 amino acids. Germline assignment: CDR1 LNHDA and CDR2 SQIVND (reference sequence). CDR3 in DNA: TGTGCCAGTAGAAAGCATAGCGGCGGGGAGCTGTTTTTT. Protein: CASRKHSGGELFF.

The V gene is TRBV6-5, the J gene TRBJ1-2; D remains ambiguous. Trimming cost V 0 bases and J 5 bases, with 7 bases left between them. The CDR3 is 13 amino acids. CDR1 is MNHEY and CDR2 is SVGAGI in the germline V gene. The CDR3 reads CASSYSADYGYTF. The CDR3 DNA sequence: TGTGCCAGCAGTTACTCAGCTGATTATGGCTACACCTTC.

The chain is built from TRBV7-9 and TRBJ2-5; 7 nucleotides agree with TRBD1. In germline, CDR1 is SEHNR, CDR2 FQNEAQ (reference sequence). Germline trimming cut 6 bases from V and 2 bases from J; bases unmatched to any gene: 6. This CDR3 has 14 amino acids. As DNA, the CDR3 is TGTGCCAGCAGTCAAGGGACAGCTCAAGAGACCCAGTACTTC. Its translation is CASSQGTAQETQYF.